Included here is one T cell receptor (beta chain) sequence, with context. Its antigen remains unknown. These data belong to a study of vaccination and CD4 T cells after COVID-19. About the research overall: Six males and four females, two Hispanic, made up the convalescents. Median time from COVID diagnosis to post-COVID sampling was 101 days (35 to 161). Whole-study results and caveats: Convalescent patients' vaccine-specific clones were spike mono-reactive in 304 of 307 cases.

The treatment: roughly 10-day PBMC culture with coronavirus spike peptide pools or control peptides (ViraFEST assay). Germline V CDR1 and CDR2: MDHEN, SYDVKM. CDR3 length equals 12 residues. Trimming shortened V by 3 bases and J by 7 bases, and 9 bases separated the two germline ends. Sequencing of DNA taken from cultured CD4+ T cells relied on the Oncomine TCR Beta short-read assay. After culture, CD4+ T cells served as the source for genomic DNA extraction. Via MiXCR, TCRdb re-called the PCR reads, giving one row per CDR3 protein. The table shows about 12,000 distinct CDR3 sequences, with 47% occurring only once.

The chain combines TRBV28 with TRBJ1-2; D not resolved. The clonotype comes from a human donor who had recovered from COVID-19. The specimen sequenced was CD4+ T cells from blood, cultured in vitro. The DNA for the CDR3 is TGTGCCAGCAGTTTTCTAGGGATTGGCTACACCTTC. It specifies CASSFLGIGYTF.